These 27 T cell receptor beta chains originate from one sample sequenced in a study of shared clonotypes between healthy human individuals. This table comes from immunoSEQ multiplex PCR, and its TCRdb copy is limited to in-frame clones, with some not included. The profile shows 850,000 to 1,200,000 clones, around 74% of them singletons. The sample was memory CD4+ T cells sorted from blood. Regarding subset: CD45RA-negative fraction. These TCRs come from a man between 18 and 29 years old in good health.

Only a few counts were recorded for this clone. Other DNA sequences of this sample code for an identical CDR3. The V gene is TRBV6-1, the J gene TRBJ1-1; D not resolved. With 3 bases removed from V and 7 bases from J, the gap between germline ends came to 6 bases. The CDR3 loop spans 11 amino acids. CDR1 MNHNS and CDR2 SASEGT come from the germline V gene. CDR3 DNA: TGTGCCAGCAGTGACTATCTTGAAGCTTTCTTT. It encodes CASSDYLEAFF.

This clone was seen only a few times. The chain is built from TRBV14 and TRBJ1-5; D not resolved. V was trimmed by 6 bases and J by 3 bases, leaving 9 bases between them. From germline, CDR1 is SGHDN and CDR2 FVKESK. CDR3 size: 13 residues. The CDR3 sequence: CASSYTHNQPQHF. CDR3 in DNA: TGTGCCAGCAGTTACACCCACAATCAGCCCCAGCATTTT. Complete variable domain (other parts from reference TRBV14 and TRBJ1-5): EAGVTQFPSHSVIEKGQTVTLRCDPISGHDNLYWYRRVMGKEIKFLLHFVKESKQDESGMPNNRFLAERTGGTYSTLKVQPAELEDSGVYFCASSYTHNQPQHFGDGTRLSIL.

J is TRBJ2-1 and V is TRBV6-6; D is ambiguous. Trimming pared 7 bases from V and 7 bases from J, leaving 14 bases between. The germline V gene has CDR1 MNHNY and CDR2 SVGAGI (reference sequence). The CDR3 is 13 amino acids. This CDR3 is CASKTVDGNEQFF. CDR3 DNA: TGTGCCAGCAAGACGGTGGATGGGAATGAGCAGTTCTTC.

This CDR3 reads CASSQGGTSTDTQYF. The DNA of the CDR3 is TGCGCCAGCAGCCAAGGGGGAACTAGCACAGATACGCAGTATTTT. This rearrangement joins TRBV4-1 to TRBJ2-3; D unresolved. This CDR3 is 15 amino acids long. The ends were cut back, 1 base at V and 0 bases at J, with 8 bases in the middle. Germline V gene lookup returns CDR1 MGHRA and CDR2 YSYEKL.

The sample holds a few counts of this clone. CDR3 amino acids: CASSLEFLGQGETQYF. The CDR3 nucleotides are TGTGCCAGCAGCTTAGAATTCCTTGGACAGGGAGAGACCCAGTACTTC. The chain joins TRBV7-8 to TRBJ2-5; 8 positions agree with TRBD1. CDR3 length: 16 residues. The germline gives CDR1 SGHVS, CDR2 FQNEAQ. After removal of 1 base from V and 4 bases from J, the junction contained 8 bases not matched to a gene.

The chain joins TRBV5-1 to TRBJ2-5, with a weak D call TRBD2 (6 bases). The V end was cut by 4 bases, the J end by 0 bases, with 19 bases between. The CDR3 extends over 17 amino acids. Germline V gene sequence: CDR1 SGHRS, CDR2 YFSETQ. CDR3 loop: CASSAGSGTAHQETQYF. The CDR3 bases are TGCGCCAGCAGCGCCGGTTCAGGGACTGCACACCAAGAGACCCAGTACTTC.

This clone was seen more than once but under ten times. The chain carries TRBV19 and TRBJ2-3; perhaps D is TRBD1 or TRBD2 (7 bases each). The CDR3 sequence is 15 residues long. The germline V gene has CDR1 LNHDA and CDR2 SQIVND (reference sequence). Trimming took 10 bases from V and 0 from J, leaving 17 bases between them. The CDR3 bases are TGTGCCACCATTCCAGGGGGGGCCAGCACAGATACGCAGTATTTT. It encodes CATIPGGASTDTQYF.

J is TRBJ2-3 and V is TRBV9; TRBD2 matches at 11 bases. CDR3 length: 18 residues. With 1 base clipped from V and 2 bases from J, the junction kept 9 bases outside the gene matches. Germline-derived CDR1 and CDR2 are SGDLS and YYNGEE. CDR3 sequence: CASSVTMTSGVSTDTQYF. DNA of the CDR3: TGTGCCAGCAGCGTAACCATGACTAGCGGGGTCTCCACAGATACGCAGTATTTT.

The chain combines TRBV18 with TRBJ1-2; a possible D gene is TRBD1 (6 bases). In germline, CDR1 is KGHSH, CDR2 LQKENI. Trimming removed 3 bases at V and 4 bases at J, with 18 bases between. The CDR3 has 16 residues. This CDR3 is CASSPGSPTGTYGYTF. As DNA, the CDR3 is TGTGCCAGCTCACCCGGTAGCCCGACAGGCACCTATGGCTACACCTTC.

This chain connects TRBV7-9 to TRBJ1-3, with no clear D. Germline-derived CDR1 and CDR2 are SEHNR and FQNEAQ (reference sequence). The CDR3 covers 14 residues. V lost 5 bases and J lost 0, with 8 bases in between. The CDR3 DNA follows: TGTGCCAGCAGCCCCTCAGACTCTGGAAACACCATATATTTT. Translating gives CASSPSDSGNTIYF.

This chain links TRBV7-9 with TRBJ2-2; 7 bases line up with TRBD1. There are 13 residues in the CDR3. The trim removed 7 bases at V and 5 bases at J, leaving 4 bases unmatched. Germline V gene sequence: CDR1 SEHNR, CDR2 FQNEAQ (reference sequence). The CDR3 bases are TGTGCCAGCACGAGGGACAGAACCGGGGAGCTGTTTTTT. Translating gives CASTRDRTGELFF.

The genes are TRBV6-1 and TRBJ2-1; TRBD2 matches 11 bases. The CDR3 totals 15 residues. Germline lookup yields CDR1 MNHNS and CDR2 SASEGT. The ends lost 4 bases at V and 7 bases at J; junction bases unmatched: 6. CDR3 in DNA: TGTGCCAGCAGTGTTAGCGGGGGGGCCGGGAATGAGCAGTTCTTC. Its protein is CASSVSGGAGNEQFF.

This clone has just a few counts. The rearrangement uses TRBV7-9 and TRBJ1-1, with a possible D match to TRBD1 (5 bases). Trimming pared 5 bases from V and 9 bases from J, leaving 13 bases between. CDR3 length: 12 amino acids. Germline V CDR1 and CDR2: SEHNR, FQNEAQ (reference sequence). CDR3 DNA: TGTGCCAGCAGCCCGAGTCGGGGGAAAGCTTTCTTT. Amino acids: CASSPSRGKAFF.

The rearrangement uses TRBV19 and TRBJ2-5; D possibly corresponds to TRBD2 (6 bases). With 3 bases removed from V and 13 bases from J, the gap between germline ends came to 15 bases. The CDR3 consists of 12 residues. Germline lookup yields CDR1 LNHDA and CDR2 SQIVND (reference sequence). The DNA for the CDR3 is TGTGCCAGTAGTATCCCCGGAACTAGCTTGTACTTC. Encoded protein: CASSIPGTSLYF.

A remark on this clone: Different DNA sequences within this sample yield the same CDR3. The CDR3 region has the DNA TGTGCCTGGACTAGCGGCAGCACAGATACGCAGTATTTT. Amino acid sequence: CAWTSGSTDTQYF. This chain uses TRBV30 with TRBJ2-3; TRBD2 agrees at 7 bases. V dropped 4 bases and J dropped 0; count of bases not matched to a gene: 1. The CDR3 has 13 amino acids. Germline V gives CDR1 GTSNPN, CDR2 SVGIG (reference sequence).

The chain uses TRBV5-1 and TRBJ2-1, with 8 bases fitting TRBD1. With V trimmed by 4 bases and J by 5 bases, 11 bases remained unmatched. This CDR3 has 16 residues. Germline V CDR1 and CDR2: SGHRS, YFSETQ. The CDR3 loop reads CASSPSRQGRHNEQFF. The CDR3 bases are TGCGCCAGCAGCCCCAGTAGACAGGGGCGGCACAATGAGCAGTTCTTC.

This clone occurred many times. The genes are TRBV7-3 and TRBJ2-5, with D perhaps matching TRBD1 or TRBD2 (6 bases each). The V end was cut by 2 bases, the J end by 5 bases, with 18 bases between. Germline V gene data show CDR1 as SGHTA and CDR2 as FQGTGA. The CDR3 extends over 16 amino acids. The CDR3 reads CASSLEPGGPRETQYF. In DNA form, the CDR3 reads TGTGCCAGCAGCTTAGAGCCCGGGGGCCCACGGGAGACCCAGTACTTC.

Note on this clone: In the same sample, other DNA sequences code for this CDR3. The J gene is TRBJ2-7, the V gene TRBV20-1; D is undetermined. V was clipped by 3 bases and J by 4 bases, with 7 bases between them. Germline V lookup: CDR1 DFQATT, CDR2 SNEGSKA (reference sequence). CDR3 length equals 11 residues. CDR3 DNA: TGCAGTGCTAGTGATCCATACGAGCAGTACTTC. Protein sequence: CSASDPYEQYF.

This chain links TRBV6-6 with TRBJ1-6; 10 bases are shared with TRBD1. The CDR3 extends over 15 amino acids. V lost 6 bases, J lost 10 bases, and 9 bases stayed unmatched. Germline V CDR1 and CDR2: MNHNY, SVGAGI (reference sequence). The CDR3 DNA is TGTGCCAGCAGAAAAACCGACAGGGGGCCATCACCCCTCCACTTT. Its translation: CASRKTDRGPSPLHF.

The chain joins TRBV27 to TRBJ1-3, with TRBD1 matching over 9 bases. This CDR3 comprises 17 residues. From germline, CDR1 is MNHEY and CDR2 SMNVEV (reference sequence). J was trimmed by 4 bases and V by 4 bases; bases with no gene match: 11. CDR3 amino acids: CASSYPGTGTSGNTIYF. The CDR3 DNA reads as TGTGCCAGCAGTTACCCCGGGACAGGGACATCCGGAAACACCATATATTTT.

The chain employs TRBV5-4 and TRBJ2-6; 9 positions match TRBD1. The CDR3 spans 19 residues. The trim removed 4 bases at V and 0 bases at J, leaving 11 bases unmatched. Germline V CDR1 and CDR2: SGHNT, YYREEE (reference sequence). The CDR3 reads CASSPGPGTGISGANVLTF. The CDR3 region has the DNA TGTGCCAGCAGCCCCGGGCCCGGGACAGGGATCTCTGGGGCCAACGTCCTGACTTTC.

V is TRBV25-1 and J is TRBJ2-5; TRBD1 matches at 10 bases. J gave up 5 bases and V 3 bases, and 6 bases lay outside the gene matches. The CDR3 sequence is 15 residues long. Per the germline V gene, CDR1 is MGHDK and CDR2 is SYGVNS. CDR3 in amino acids: CASSDPGQGMETQYF. The CDR3 region has the DNA TGTGCCAGCAGTGATCCGGGACAGGGGATGGAGACCCAGTACTTC.

CDR3 region: CASSGDRTMNTEAFF. The DNA of the CDR3 is TGTGCCAGCTCAGGGGACAGAACCATGAACACTGAAGCTTTCTTT. The V gene is TRBV18, the J gene TRBJ1-1; 7 bases align to TRBD1. Trimming cost V 5 bases and J 0 bases; bases outside gene matches: 6. The CDR3 totals 15 residues. CDR1 is KGHSH, CDR2 LQKENI, per germline. Full variable domain (remainder filled in from reference TRBV18 and TRBJ1-1): NAGVMQNPRHLVRRRGQEARLRCSPMKGHSHVYWYRQLPEEGLKFMVYLQKENIIDESGMPKERFSAEFPKEGPSILRIQQVVRGDSAAYFCASSGDRTMNTEAFFGQGTRLTVV.

The chain employs TRBV5-1 and TRBJ1-1; TRBD1 might be the D (5 bases). Germline CDR1 and CDR2: SGHRS and YFSETQ. The ends were cut back, 4 bases at V and 6 bases at J, with 16 bases in the middle. The CDR3 consists of 14 residues. The CDR3: CASSRGYEASEAFF. The DNA of the CDR3 is TGCGCCAGCAGCCGGGGCTATGAGGCTTCTGAAGCTTTCTTT.

The rearrangement uses TRBV29-1 and TRBJ1-1; D is ambiguous. CDR3 size: 12 residues. V was clipped by 7 bases and J by 2 bases, with 11 bases between them. CDR1 and CDR2 from the germline V gene are SQVTM and ANQGSEA. The CDR3 sequence is CSAMEINTEAFF. The CDR3 coding sequence is TGCAGCGCAATGGAGATAAACACTGAAGCTTTCTTT.

The chain uses TRBV7-2 and TRBJ2-2; D unclear. The CDR3 totals 13 residues. Germline CDR1 and CDR2: SGHTA and FQGNSA. Trimming shortened V by 1 base and J by 7 bases, and 7 bases separated the two germline ends. CDR3 nucleotides: TGTGCCAGCAGCTTAGGTGAAATCGGGGAGCTGTTTTTT. Translated: CASSLGEIGELFF.

The V call is TRBV6-5, the J call TRBJ1-2; D might be TRBD1 (6 bases). CDR1 and CDR2 from the germline V gene are MNHEY and SVGAGI. With 5 bases removed from V and 7 bases from J, the gap between germline ends came to 14 bases. This CDR3 region has 13 residues. In nucleotides, the CDR3 is TGTGCCAGCAGTCTCCGGGACACTTCTGGCTACACCTTC. Amino acid sequence: CASSLRDTSGYTF.